This T cell receptor beta chain was sequenced during a study of blood T cell repertoires in COVID-19. Germline assignment: CDR1 LNHDA and CDR2 SQIVND (reference sequence). Trimming removed 5 bases from V and 8 bases from J, with 18 bases in between. The CDR3 length is 14 residues. Repertoires were generated with immunoSEQ multiplex PCR, while TCRdb's copy carries only in-frame clones and drops some. The sample consists of nearly 300,000 clones, about 88% of them appearing once. Seattle participants joined during active infection and were tracked over time. The receptor comes from a human donor with COVID-19, enrolled during active disease. The donor label of this sample is uncertain. Material: peripheral blood. This rearrangement joins TRBV19 to TRBJ1-1; D may be TRBD1 (5 bases). The CDR3 loop is CASSPQPGGLEAFF. CDR3 sequence (DNA): TGTGCCAGTAGTCCCCAGCCGGGGGGTTTAGAAGCTTTCTTT.